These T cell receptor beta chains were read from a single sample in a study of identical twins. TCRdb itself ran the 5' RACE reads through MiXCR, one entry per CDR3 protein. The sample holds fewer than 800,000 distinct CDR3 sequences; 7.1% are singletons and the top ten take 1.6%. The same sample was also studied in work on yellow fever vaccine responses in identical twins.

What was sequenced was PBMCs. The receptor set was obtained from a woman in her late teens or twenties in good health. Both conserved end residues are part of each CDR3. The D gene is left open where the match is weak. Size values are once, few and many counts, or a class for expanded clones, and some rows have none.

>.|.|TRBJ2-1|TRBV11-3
TGTGCCAGCAGCTTAGACGGGATAACGAGTGAGCAGTTCTTC
CASSLDGITSEQFF
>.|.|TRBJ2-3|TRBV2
TGTGCCAGCAGTGGGGTTTGGAGCACAGATACGCAGTATTTT
CASSGVWSTDTQYF
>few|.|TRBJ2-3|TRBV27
TGTGCCAGCAGTTTATCGGTAGCGGCTAGCACAGATACGCAGTATTTT
CASSLSVAASTDTQYF
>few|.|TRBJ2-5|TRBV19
TGTGCCAGTAGTAAGTTCCCCAGGAGTTGGGAGACCCAGTACTTC
CASSKFPRSWETQYF
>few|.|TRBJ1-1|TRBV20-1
TGCAGTGCCCCTGAGGGGGAAACTGAAGCTTTCTTT
CSAPEGETEAFF
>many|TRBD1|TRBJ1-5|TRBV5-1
TGCGCCAGCAGCACCGGACAGGGTCGAAATCAGCCCCAGCATTTT
CASSTGQGRNQPQHF
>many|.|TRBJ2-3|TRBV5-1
TGCGCCAGCAGCGGCGCGAATTGCACAGATACGCAGTATTTT
CASSGANCTDTQYF
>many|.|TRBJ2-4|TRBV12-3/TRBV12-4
TGTGCCAGCAGTTTTGGGAACATTCAGTACTTC
CASSFGNIQYF
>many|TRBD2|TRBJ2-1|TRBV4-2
TGTGCCAGCAGCCAAGAATATCTAGCGGGTTACAATGAGCAGTTCTTC
CASSQEYLAGYNEQFF
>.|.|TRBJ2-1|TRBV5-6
TGTGCCAGCAGCTTGATTGCACTAGAGCGAGGTGAGCAGTTCTTC
CASSLIALERGEQFF
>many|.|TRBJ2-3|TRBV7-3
TGTGCCAGCAGCTTAATAGGCGGGAACGCAGATACGCAGTATTTT
CASSLIGGNADTQYF
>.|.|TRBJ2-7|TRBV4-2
TGTGCCAGCAGCCAAGAGGGCGGAGGACAATACGAGCAGTACTTC
CASSQEGGGQYEQYF
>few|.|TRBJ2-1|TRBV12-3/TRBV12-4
TGTGCCAGCAGTGCTCGGGCAGTCTCCTACAATGAGCAGTTCTTC
CASSARAVSYNEQFF
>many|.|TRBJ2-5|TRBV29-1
TGCAGCGTTGAAGATGTGGGACGGATGGCGGCCGCGGGCCAGTACTTC
CSVEDVGRMAAAGQYF
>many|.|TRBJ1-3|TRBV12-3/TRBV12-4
TGTGCCAGCAGCCTAGACAGGCTGCATTTT
CASSLDRLHF
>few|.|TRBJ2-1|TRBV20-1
TGCAGTGCCCAGTTCTACAATGAGCAGTTCTTC
CSAQFYNEQFF
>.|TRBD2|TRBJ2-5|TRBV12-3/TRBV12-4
TGTGCCAGCAGTTCGTGGACTAGCGGATCACAAGAGACCCAGTACTTC
CASSSWTSGSQETQYF
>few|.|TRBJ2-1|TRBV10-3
TGTGCCATCAGTGCCCCAGGGAATAAGGCCCATGAGCAGTTCTTC
CAISAPGNKAHEQFF
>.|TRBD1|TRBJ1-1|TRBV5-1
TGCGCCAGCAGCTCCCAATGGACAGGGGAGGGGAACACTGAAGCTTTCTTT
CASSSQWTGEGNTEAFF
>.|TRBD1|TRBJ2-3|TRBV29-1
TGCAGCGCCCGGGACAGGGGGCGCCCAGATACGCAGTATTTT
CSARDRGRPDTQYF
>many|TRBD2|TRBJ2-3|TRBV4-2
TGTGCCAGCAGCCAAGCCCGCGGGGGGACTAGTGGCGGAGATACGCAGTATTTT
CASSQARGGTSGGDTQYF
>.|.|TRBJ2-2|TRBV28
TGTGCCAGCAGTTTAGGGTCTCCTCCCGGGGAGCTGTTTTTT
CASSLGSPPGELFF
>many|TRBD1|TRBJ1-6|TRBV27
TGTGCCAGCAGTAGAACAGGGGCAAGGGATACACCCCTCCACTTT
CASSRTGARDTPLHF
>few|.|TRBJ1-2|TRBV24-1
TGTGCCACCAGTGATTTCAAGGGAGGCTACACCTTC
CATSDFKGGYTF
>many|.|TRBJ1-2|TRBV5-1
TGCGCCAGCAGCTTAATCCAGGGAAAGGATGGCTACACCTTC
CASSLIQGKDGYTF
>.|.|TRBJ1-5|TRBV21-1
TGTGCCAGCAGCACTCGGACAGGGGGACAGCCCCAGCATTTT
CASSTRTGGQPQHF
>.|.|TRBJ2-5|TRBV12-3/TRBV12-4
TGTGCCAGCAGTTTAGCGCGGGGTTTCGGAGAGACCCAGTACTTC
CASSLARGFGETQYF
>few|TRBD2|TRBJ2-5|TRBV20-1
TGCAGTGCTAGAGATCGGAGGACTAGCGACACGACCCAGTACTTC
CSARDRRTSDTTQYF
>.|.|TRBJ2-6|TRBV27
TGTGCCAGCAAGTCCCTCCCGTCTGGGGCCAACGTCCTGACTTTC
CASKSLPSGANVLTF
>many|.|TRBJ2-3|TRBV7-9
TGTGCCAGCAGCTTATCTTTAATGGCGTCCCCACCAGATACGCAGTATTTT
CASSLSLMASPPDTQYF
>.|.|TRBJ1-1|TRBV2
TGTGCCAGCAGTGCCCGCTACACTGAAGCTTTCTTT
CASSARYTEAFF
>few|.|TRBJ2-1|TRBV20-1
TGCAGTGCTAGGGATAGGGGCGATGAGCAGTTCTTC
CSARDRGDEQFF
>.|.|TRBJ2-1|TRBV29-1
TGCAGCGTTGAAACAGGCAATGAGCAGTTCTTC
CSVETGNEQFF
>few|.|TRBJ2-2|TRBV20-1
TGCAGTGCTAGAGATGGTTCTGTAGGGAGGACCGGGGAGCTGTTTTTT
CSARDGSVGRTGELFF
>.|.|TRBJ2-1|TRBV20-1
TGCAGTGCTAGACGCCATGAGCAGTTCTTC
CSARRHEQFF
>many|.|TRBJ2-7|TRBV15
TGTGCCACCAGCAGAGACGAAATCGACTCCTACGAGCAGTACTTC
CATSRDEIDSYEQYF
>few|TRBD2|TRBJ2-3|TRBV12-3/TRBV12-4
TGTGCCAGCAGGCCCGGGGGGGCCGGGACAGATACGCAGTATTTT
CASRPGGAGTDTQYF
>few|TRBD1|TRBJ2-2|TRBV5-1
TGCGCCAGCAGCCCCAGCGGACAGGGGAACACCGGGGAGCTGTTTTTT
CASSPSGQGNTGELFF
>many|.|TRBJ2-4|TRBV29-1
TGCAGCGTTGAAGACCCCCGCCGGGACCCCCTCGGCAAAAACATTCAGTACTTC
CSVEDPRRDPLGKNIQYF
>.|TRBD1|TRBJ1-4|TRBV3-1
TGTGCCAGCAGCCAAGACACAGGGGGAGGTGAAAAACTGTTTTTT
CASSQDTGGGEKLFF
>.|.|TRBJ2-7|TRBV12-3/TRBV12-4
TGTGCCAGCAGTAACCAGGCGTACTACGAGCAGTACTTC
CASSNQAYYEQYF
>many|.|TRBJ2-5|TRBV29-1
TGCAGCGTTGAAAGAGGGGTGGGAGAGACCCAGTACTTC
CSVERGVGETQYF